A selection of T cell receptor beta chains follows, all from one sample in a study of blood T cells in healthy people across ages. TCRdb redid the calling of the 5' RACE reads with MiXCR, one entry per CDR3 protein. Of 1.5 million to 2 million distinct CDR3 sequences in the sample, about 32% were seen once. What was sequenced was blood. The receptors shown here come from a woman in her 30s in good health. The CDR3 runs from the conserved cysteine through the conserved F or W. A D gene is named only where the DNA matches it firmly. Clone size is given for some rows only: seen once, a few or many times, or a class if the clone is expanded.

size	V	D	J	CDR3	DNA
-	TRBV5-1	TRBD1	TRBJ1-1	CASSLDRGQWITEAFF	TGCGCCAGCAGCTTGGACAGGGGGCAGTGGATCACTGAAGCTTTCTTT
-	TRBV24-1	-	TRBJ2-3	CATKNRGATDTQYF	TGTGCCACCAAAAACAGAGGGGCAACAGATACGCAGTATTTT
few	TRBV6-5	TRBD2	TRBJ2-1	CASSYLGLARDNEQFF	TGTGCCAGCAGTTACTTGGGACTAGCAAGGGACAATGAGCAGTTCTTC
few	TRBV6-1	-	TRBJ2-5	CATSEGERYQETQYF	TGTGCCACCTCGGAGGGGGAACGGTACCAAGAGACCCAGTACTTC
few	TRBV29-1	-	TRBJ2-1	CSVEEQRYNEQFF	TGCAGCGTTGAAGAACAGAGATACAATGAGCAGTTCTTC
few	TRBV29-1	TRBD2	TRBJ2-5	CSVCPLGVAGTQETQYF	TGCAGCGTGTGCCCCTTGGGGGTAGCGGGGACCCAAGAGACCCAGTACTTC
-	TRBV13	-	TRBJ1-5	CASNLGPSTPTHSNQPQHF	TGTGCCAGCAACTTAGGTCCCTCGACCCCGACACATAGCAATCAGCCCCAGCATTTT
-	TRBV7-9	-	TRBJ1-1	CASSFRESTEAFF	TGTGCCAGCAGCTTCAGAGAGAGCACTGAAGCTTTCTTT
-	TRBV2	-	TRBJ1-4	CASRAETNEKLFF	TGTGCCAGCAGGGCCGAGACCAATGAAAAACTGTTTTTT
-	TRBV4-1	-	TRBJ2-7	CASSQGGGVYPYEQYF	TGCGCCAGCAGCCAAGGGGGAGGAGTTTATCCGTACGAGCAGTACTTC
-	TRBV20-1	TRBD2	TRBJ2-1	CSARVTGTSGRASIYNEQFF	TGCAGTGCTAGAGTGACCGGGACTAGCGGGAGGGCCTCGATATACAATGAGCAGTTCTTC
-	TRBV5-1	TRBD1	TRBJ2-7	CASSPTGTGVEQYF	TGCGCCAGCAGCCCGACCGGGACAGGGGTAGAGCAGTACTTC
-	TRBV12-3/TRBV12-4	-	TRBJ1-2	CATRQEDPYGYTF	TGTGCCACTAGACAGGAAGACCCGTATGGCTACACCTTC
many	TRBV4-1	-	TRBJ1-4	CASSPPRLGPNGANEKLFF	TGCGCCAGCAGCCCGCCCCGGCTTGGCCCAAACGGGGCTAATGAAAAACTGTTTTTT
-	TRBV4-2	-	TRBJ1-6	CASSLRGSPNSPLHF	TGTGCCAGCAGCCTCCGGGGCAGTCCAAATTCACCCCTCCACTTT
-	TRBV28	TRBD1	TRBJ1-2	CASSFLGTGQSYGYTF	TGTGCCAGCAGTTTCCTCGGTACGGGACAGAGCTATGGCTACACCTTC
many	TRBV7-2	-	TRBJ2-5	CASSLVVTGSGRETQYF	TGTGCCAGCAGCTTAGTCGTGACAGGTTCAGGCCGAGAGACCCAGTACTTC
few	TRBV4-1	-	TRBJ2-1	CASSQDPPIGQFF	TGCGCCAGCAGCCAAGATCCCCCAATAGGGCAGTTCTTC
-	TRBV3-1	-	TRBJ1-6	CASSSRGGDSPLHF	TGTGCCAGCAGCTCCCGGGGCGGCGATTCACCCCTCCACTTT
-	TRBV13	-	TRBJ2-2	CASSQRPGELFF	TGTGCCAGCAGCCAAAGGCCCGGGGAGCTGTTTTTT
few	TRBV20-1	-	TRBJ2-2	CSANPMGPGELFF	TGCAGTGCTAACCCAATGGGTCCCGGGGAGCTGTTTTTT
once	TRBV19	TRBD2	TRBJ2-3	CATGPGSGGTDTQYF	TGTGCCACCGGCCCAGGTAGCGGGGGCACAGATACGCAGTATTTT
-	TRBV4-1	-	TRBJ2-1	CASSQPPGEKVNNEQFF	TGCGCCAGCAGCCAGCCACCAGGGGAGAAGGTGAACAATGAGCAGTTCTTC
-	TRBV9	-	TRBJ2-5	CASSAGPTGGRETQYF	TGTGCCAGCAGCGCCGGCCCCACGGGGGGCCGTGAGACCCAGTACTTC
few	TRBV5-1	-	TRBJ2-7	CTSSGQTSYEQYF	TGCACCAGCAGCGGACAGACCTCCTACGAGCAGTACTTC
-	TRBV3-1	TRBD1	TRBJ2-7	CASSLDRGVVYEQYF	TGTGCCAGCAGTTTAGACAGGGGGGTTGTCTACGAGCAGTACTTC
-	TRBV30	TRBD1	TRBJ2-7	CAWAKGALYEQYF	TGTGCCTGGGCGAAGGGGGCACTCTACGAGCAGTACTTC
-	TRBV20-1	TRBD1	TRBJ2-3	CSAVQGLATDTQYF	TGCAGTGCAGTACAGGGGCTCGCCACAGATACGCAGTATTTT
few	TRBV2	-	TRBJ2-1	CASSTAPDYNEQFF	TGTGCCAGCAGTACGGCCCCAGACTACAATGAGCAGTTCTTC
many	TRBV5-1	TRBD2	TRBJ2-1	CASSLSAGGYNEQFF	TGTGCCAGCAGCTTGTCTGCGGGGGGTTACAATGAGCAGTTCTTC
-	TRBV20-1	TRBD2	TRBJ2-7	CSARDRTSGSRYEQYF	TGCAGTGCTAGAGACCGTACTAGCGGGAGTCGGTACGAGCAGTACTTC
-	TRBV9	-	TRBJ1-2	CASSPPLGLPGGCTF	TGTGCCAGCAGCCCCCCCCTGGGGCTACCTGGTGGCTGCACCTTC
many	TRBV29-1	-	TRBJ2-7	CSVEVSPYEQYF	TGCAGCGTTGAAGTCTCTCCCTACGAGCAGTACTTC
-	TRBV7-6	TRBD2	TRBJ2-7	CASSLPRTSGPSSYEQYF	TGTGCCAGCAGCTTACCAAGGACTAGCGGGCCATCCTCCTACGAGCAGTACTTC
-	TRBV20-1	TRBD1	TRBJ2-1	CSAIRDRGLNEQFF	TGCAGTGCCATCCGGGACAGGGGGCTGAATGAGCAGTTCTTC
few	TRBV12-3/TRBV12-4	TRBD2	TRBJ2-1	CASSLTSGAPGEQFF	TGTGCCAGCAGTTTAACTAGCGGGGCCCCGGGGGAGCAGTTCTTC
few	TRBV5-1	-	TRBJ1-6	CASSLKADNSPLHF	TGCGCCAGCAGCTTGAAGGCAGATAATTCACCCCTCCACTTT
-	TRBV20-1	-	TRBJ1-5	CSARSGGGNQPQHF	TGCAGTGCCAGGTCGGGGGGCGGCAATCAGCCCCAGCATTTT
-	TRBV5-1	TRBD2	TRBJ2-1	CASSRGGPNDEQFF	TGCGCCAGCAGCCGGGGGGGTCCCAACGATGAGCAGTTCTTC
once	TRBV5-1	TRBD1	TRBJ2-7	CASSFYGTANNEQYF	TGCGCCAGCAGCTTTTACGGGACAGCTAACAATGAGCAGTACTTC
once	TRBV10-2	-	TRBJ1-1	CATKGLSNTEAFF	TGCGCCACCAAGGGGCTTTCGAACACTGAAGCTTTCTTT
few	TRBV9	TRBD1	TRBJ2-1	CASSVGGGRGPNNEQFF	TGTGCCAGCAGCGTAGGTGGAGGTAGGGGGCCCAACAATGAGCAGTTCTTC
-	TRBV7-3	TRBD2	TRBJ2-1	CASSLGGGLDNEQFF	TGTGCCAGCAGCTTAGGCGGGGGGCTGGACAATGAGCAGTTCTTC
many	TRBV29-1	TRBD1	TRBJ1-2	CSVYGTGGFNGYTF	TGCAGCGTTTACGGGACAGGGGGTTTCAATGGCTACACCTTC
few	TRBV29-1	TRBD1	TRBJ1-1	CSVYRDRVETEAFF	TGCAGCGTTTACCGGGACAGGGTTGAAACTGAAGCTTTCTTT
many	TRBV29-1	TRBD1	TRBJ1-2	CSAPLGDRGRPNYGYTF	TGCAGCGCTCCCCTGGGGGACAGGGGCCGGCCTAACTATGGCTACACCTTC
-	TRBV5-4	TRBD1	TRBJ2-7	CASSLTGARSYEQYF	TGTGCCAGCAGCCTAACAGGGGCCCGCTCCTACGAGCAGTACTTC
-	TRBV29-1	TRBD1	TRBJ2-4	CSVAPRGGDRVQDIQYF	TGCAGCGTTGCACCTAGAGGAGGGGACAGGGTCCAAGACATTCAGTACTTC
-	TRBV24-1	-	TRBJ2-7	CATSDHRDFSYEQYF	TGTGCCACCAGTGACCATCGGGACTTCTCCTACGAGCAGTACTTC
-	TRBV5-5	-	TRBJ2-7	CASSLRSGEQYF	TGTGCCAGCAGCTTGAGGTCCGGCGAGCAGTACTTC
-	TRBV20-1	TRBD1	TRBJ2-5	CSAPETGIETQYF	TGCAGTGCTCCAGAGACAGGGATAGAGACCCAGTACTTC
once	TRBV2	-	TRBJ1-2	CASRGDVYGYTF	TGTGCCAGCAGGGGGGATGTCTATGGCTACACCTTC
-	TRBV27	TRBD2	TRBJ2-5	CASSAGAGGGETLYF	TGTGCCAGCAGCGCCGGGGCGGGAGGAGGGGAGACCCTGTACTTC
-	TRBV2	TRBD1	TRBJ1-5	CASTNQGDQPQHF	TGTGCCAGCACGAACCAGGGGGATCAGCCCCAGCATTTT
-	TRBV3-1	-	TRBJ2-3	CASSQMSSDSTDTQYF	TGTGCCAGCAGCCAAATGTCTAGCGACTCCACAGATACGCAGTATTTT
-	TRBV18	-	TRBJ2-5	CASSPTIEVETTQYF	TGTGCCAGCTCACCTACAATCGAAGTAGAGACGACCCAGTACTTC
few	TRBV7-7	-	TRBJ2-1	CASSPDVRSSYNEQFF	TGTGCCAGCAGCCCGGACGTCAGGAGCTCCTACAATGAGCAGTTCTTC